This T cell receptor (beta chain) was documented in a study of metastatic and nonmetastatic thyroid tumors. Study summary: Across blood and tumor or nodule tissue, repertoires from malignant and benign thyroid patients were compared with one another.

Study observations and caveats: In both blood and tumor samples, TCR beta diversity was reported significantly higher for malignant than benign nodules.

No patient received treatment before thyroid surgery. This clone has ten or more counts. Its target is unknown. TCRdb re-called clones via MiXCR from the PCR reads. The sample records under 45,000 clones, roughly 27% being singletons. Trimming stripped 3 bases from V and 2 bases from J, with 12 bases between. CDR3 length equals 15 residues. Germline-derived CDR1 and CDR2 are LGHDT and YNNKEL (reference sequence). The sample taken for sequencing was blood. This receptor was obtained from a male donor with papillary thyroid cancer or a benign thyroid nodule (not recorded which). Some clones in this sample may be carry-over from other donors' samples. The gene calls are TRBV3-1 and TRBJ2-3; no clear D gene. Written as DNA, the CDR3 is TGTGCCAGCAGCCATGCCGCCGTTTCCACAGATACGCAGTATTTT. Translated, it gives CASSHAAVSTDTQYF.